The T cell receptor beta chain described here comes from a study of memory CD4+ T cells and cytomegalovirus serostatus. Method: immunoSEQ multiplex PCR; TCRdb's copy keeps in-frame clones and lacks some. The sample includes 35,000 to 50,000 clones, approximately 84% of them seen just once. The sort gate was single viable CD3+CD4+CD8-CD45RO+ cells for memory CD4+ T cells. V was shortened by 7 bases and J by 5 bases, with 20 bases between the two germline ends. In germline, CDR1 is SGHAT, CDR2 FQNNGV. The CDR3 consists of 15 residues. This sequence was found in an adult in good health and CMV-seronegative. The chain employs TRBV11-2 and TRBJ2-5; either TRBD1 or TRBD2 may fit D (5 bases each). The sequencing input was memory CD4+ T cells from blood. This CDR3 is CASTREEVRAETQYF. For the CDR3, the DNA is TGTGCCAGCACCCGCGAGGAGGTCAGGGCTGAGACCCAGTACTTC. Full variable domain (rest looked up from reference TRBV11-2 and TRBJ2-5): EAGVAQSPRYKIIEKRQSVAFWCNPISGHATLYWYQQILGQGPKLLIQFQNNGVVDDSQLPKDRFSAERLKGVDSTLKIQPAKLEDSAVYLCASTREEVRAETQYFGPGTRLLVL.